This passage covers 8 T cell receptor beta chains from one sample sequenced in a study of CD4+ T cells in melanoma. Only in-frame clones appear in the TCRdb table, and some are missing; sequencing was by immunoSEQ multiplex PCR. The profile shows about 3,800 clones, approximately 66% of them singletons. Sequences were obtained from cells from a culture (not recorded whether cultured in vitro). These receptor sequences come from a human donor with melanoma.

V is TRBV5-4 and J is TRBJ2-3; perhaps D is TRBD1 or TRBD2 (5 bases each). The V and J ends lost 4 bases and 2 bases respectively, with 14 bases between them. Per the germline V gene, CDR1 is SGHNT and CDR2 is YYREEE (reference sequence). This CDR3 region has 15 residues. The CDR3 DNA sequence: TGTGCCAGCAGCCAGGGACCGCATAACACAGATACGCAGTATTTT. As protein: CASSQGPHNTDTQYF.

The chain employs TRBV7-8 and TRBJ1-5; no definite D call. Trimming cost V 1 base and J 6 bases, with 10 bases left between them. CDR3 size: 14 residues. The germline CDR1 and CDR2 sequences are SGHVS and FQNEAQ. In DNA form, the CDR3 reads TGTGCCAGCAGCTTAGGAAACGTAGGTCAGCCCCAGCATTTT. It codes for CASSLGNVGQPQHF.

By share, this clone counts as medium-sized. V and J are TRBV27 and TRBJ2-7, with 7 positions matching TRBD1. The junction had 2 bases not matched to a gene; V was cut back by 3 bases and J by 6 bases. Per the germline V gene, CDR1 is MNHEY and CDR2 is SMNVEV (reference sequence). The CDR3 loop spans 12 amino acids. CDR3 bases: TGTGCCAGCAGTTTCACAGGGGCCGAGCAGTACTTC. Translation: CASSFTGAEQYF.

This sequence joins TRBV7-9 and TRBJ2-3; D might be TRBD1 (6 bases). CDR1 and CDR2 from the germline V gene are SEHNR and FQNEAQ (reference sequence). Trimming removed 2 bases from V and 5 bases from J, with 20 bases in between. The CDR3 is 17 residues long. CDR3 residues: CASSLIHRVGGGDTQYF. CDR3 nucleotide sequence: TGTGCCAGCAGCTTAATCCACAGGGTTGGCGGCGGAGATACGCAGTATTTT.

The chain has TRBV5-6 and TRBJ1-2; the match to TRBD1 covers 9 bases. J lost 8 bases, V lost 4 bases, and 6 bases had no gene match. The CDR3 consists of 13 residues. CDR1 and CDR2 from the germline V gene are SGHDT and YYEEEE. The CDR3 spells CASSGGTGNGYTF. DNA of the CDR3: TGTGCCAGCAGCGGAGGGACAGGGAACGGCTACACCTTC.

The chain joins TRBV6-1 to TRBJ1-3; D is ambiguous. CDR3 length equals 16 residues. The V gene's germline CDR1 is MNHNS and CDR2 SASEGT. V lost 2 bases, J lost 0 bases, and 11 bases lay in between. CDR3 residues: CASSENRLASGNTIYF. In nucleotides, the CDR3 is TGTGCCAGCAGTGAAAATCGCCTCGCCTCTGGAAACACCATATATTTT.

This clone has a single count. The rearrangement links TRBV7-9 to TRBJ1-2, with TRBD1 as a possible D gene (5 bases). Germline-derived CDR1 and CDR2 are SEHNR and FQNEAQ (reference sequence). V dropped 4 bases and J dropped 0 bases, with 9 bases sitting between them. The CDR3 runs 14 residues. The CDR3 region is CASSSDISNYGYTF. The CDR3 DNA is TGTGCCAGCAGCTCGGACATTTCTAACTATGGCTACACCTTC. The full variable domain, rest sourced from reference TRBV7-9 and TRBJ1-2, is DTGVSQNPRHKITKRGQNVTFRCDPISEHNRLYWYRQTLGQGPEFLTYFQNEAQLEKSRLLSDRFSAERPKGSFSTLEIQRTEQGDSAMYLCASSSDISNYGYTFGSGTRLTVV.

About this clone itself: Within the sample, other DNA sequences also encode this same CDR3. The chain is built from TRBV7-9 and TRBJ2-5; D unresolved. CDR1 and CDR2 (germline): SEHNR, FQNEAQ (reference sequence). Trimming cost V 4 bases and J 2 bases, with 5 bases left between them. This CDR3 spans 12 amino acids. CDR3 in DNA: TGTGCCAGCAGCTCTGGTCAAGAGACCCAGTACTTC. Residues: CASSSGQETQYF.